A single sample gave rise to the 10 T cell receptor beta chains below, sequenced in a study of cytomegalovirus exposure and HLA in healthy donors. 60 Vbeta and 13 Jbeta primers were used in PCR. Profiling relied on immunoSEQ multiplex PCR, and the TCRdb table lists in-frame clones only, not all of them. The table includes about 110,000 clones, around three quarters detected once. Sequencing input: PBMCs. These receptor sequences come from a woman in her fifties or sixties in good health and CMV-seropositive.

The chain links TRBV25-1 to TRBJ1-1, with 7 bases that match TRBD1. The CDR3 is 15 amino acids. Germline V gene data show CDR1 as MGHDK and CDR2 as SYGVNS. Losses at the gene ends were 8 bases for V and 3 bases for J; bases not matched to a gene: 12. The CDR3 loop is CASHRGGERDTEAFF. Written as DNA, the CDR3 is TGTGCCAGCCACAGGGGCGGAGAGAGGGACACTGAAGCTTTCTTT.

In its sample, this clone was seen once. This rearrangement joins TRBV7-3 to TRBJ2-2; D gene ambiguous. CDR3 length: 14 residues. Germline assignment: CDR1 SGHTA and CDR2 FQGTGA. Deletions cut 5 bases from V and 4 bases from J, with 11 bases between. CDR3 DNA sequence: TGTGCCAGCAGCCCCGTTCTCGGCACCGGGGAGCTGTTTTTT. It specifies CASSPVLGTGELFF.

Details on this clone: This CDR3 is missing its conserved last phenylalanine or tryptophan, likely due to a read error. The chain has TRBV5-1 and TRBJ2-7; 14 bases map to TRBD2. The CDR3 sequence is 15 residues long. Germline CDR1 and CDR2: SGHRS and YFSETQ. Trimming removed 4 bases from V and 3 bases from J; junction bases left unmatched: 3. The CDR3 loop reads CASSLTSGGVYEQYL. The CDR3 nucleotides are TGCGCCAGCAGCCTGACTAGCGGGGGGGTCTACGAGCAGTACCTC.

The chain uses TRBV5-1 and TRBJ1-5, with 7 nucleotides matching TRBD1. J lost 5 bases, V lost 0 bases, and 2 bases had no gene match. CDR1 and CDR2 from the germline V gene are SGHRS and YFSETQ. The CDR3 is 14 amino acids. The CDR3 here is CASSLGGGDQPQHF. The CDR3 nucleotides read TGCGCCAGCAGCTTGGGAGGGGGCGATCAGCCCCAGCATTTT.

This sequence joins TRBV19 and TRBJ1-6; no clear D. The V gene's germline CDR1 is LNHDA and CDR2 SQIVND (reference sequence). V lost 6 bases and J 10 bases, leaving 19 bases between the germline ends. This CDR3 comprises 15 residues. As DNA, the CDR3 is TGTGCCAGTAGCCCGGATCCACGGGTTAGCTCACCCCTCCACTTT. It yields the protein CASSPDPRVSSPLHF.

The chain couples TRBV9 to TRBJ1-3, with D possibly matching TRBD1 (5 bases). The V gene lost 2 bases and the J gene lost 0 bases, with 15 bases spanning the gap. The CDR3 extends over 17 amino acids. CDR1 and CDR2 (germline): SGDLS, YYNGEE. The CDR3 bases are TGTGCCAGCAGCGTTGACACCTGGGGGGGCTCTGGAAACACCATATATTTT. Its protein is CASSVDTWGGSGNTIYF.

As to this clone: Compared with germline, one end of the junction differs, possibly owing to a read error. CDR3 loop: CSSSLAGALRGMEAFF. The CDR3 DNA reads TGTTCCAGCAGCTTAGCAGGGGCCCTCAGGGGCATGGAAGCTTTCTTT. This chain links TRBV7-9 with TRBJ1-1, with D possibly being TRBD1 (6 bases). CDR3 length equals 16 residues. Germline V CDR1 and CDR2: SEHNR, FQNEAQ (reference sequence).

The genes are TRBV19 and TRBJ2-3; tentative D call: TRBD2 (5 bases). CDR1 is LNHDA and CDR2 is SQIVND in the germline V gene (reference sequence). Deletions cut 3 bases from V and 0 bases from J, with 13 bases between. The CDR3 contains 16 residues. CDR3: CASSIYRGSSTDTQYF. The CDR3 nucleotides read TGTGCCAGTAGTATTTACCGGGGTTCGAGCACAGATACGCAGTATTTT.

The CDR3 bases are TGTGCCACCAGCGCCCTCGCAGGGGCCACTGAAGCTTTCTTT. Protein product: CATSALAGATEAFF. This sequence joins TRBV15 and TRBJ1-1, with D possibly being TRBD1 (6 bases). The V end was cut by 5 bases, the J end by 4 bases, with 14 bases between. Germline CDR1 is LNHNV and CDR2 is YYDKDF (reference sequence). The length of the CDR3 is 14 residues.

The gene calls are TRBV29-1 and TRBJ2-1, with 9 bases that match TRBD2. The V gene end was trimmed by 3 bases and the J gene end by 4 bases; junction bases not matched to a gene: 4. Looked up from germline, CDR1 is SQVTM and CDR2 is ANQGSEA. The length of the CDR3 is 14 residues. CDR3 sequence: CSVDASGMYNEQFF. The CDR3 nucleotides are TGCAGCGTTGACGCTAGCGGGATGTACAATGAGCAGTTCTTC.